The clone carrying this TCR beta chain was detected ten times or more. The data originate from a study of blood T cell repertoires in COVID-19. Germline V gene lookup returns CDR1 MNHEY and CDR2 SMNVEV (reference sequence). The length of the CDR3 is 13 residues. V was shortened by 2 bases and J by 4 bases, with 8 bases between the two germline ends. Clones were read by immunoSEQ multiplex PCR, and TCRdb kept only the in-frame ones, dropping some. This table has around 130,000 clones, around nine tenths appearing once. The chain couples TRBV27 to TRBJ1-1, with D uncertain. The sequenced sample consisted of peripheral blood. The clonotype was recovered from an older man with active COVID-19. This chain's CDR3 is CASSLGRFTEAFF. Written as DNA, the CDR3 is TGTGCCAGCAGTTTAGGCAGGTTCACTGAAGCTTTCTTT.